A single sample is the source of the 8 T cell receptor beta chains below, sequenced in a study of T cells in localized non-small cell lung cancer. Only in-frame clones appear in the TCRdb table, and some are missing; sequencing was by immunoSEQ multiplex PCR. The sample shows about 19,000 clones, over 80% of them seen only once. The sample in question was peripheral blood, obtained before any cancer treatment. These receptors all stem from a female donor of 60 years or more with stage I lung adenocarcinoma.

With regard to this clone: An end of the junction differs from the germline gene, which may be a read error. J is TRBJ1-2 and V is TRBV18, with D unclear. The CDR3 is 16 residues long. Germline V gene sequence: CDR1 KGHSH, CDR2 LQKENI. The CDR3, as DNA: TGTGCCAGCTCACCACCTAGAACAGTCTCTAAGTATGGCTACACCTTC. This encodes CASSPPRTVSKYGYTF.

The genes are TRBV21-1 and TRBJ1-3. TRBV21-1 is an annotated pseudogene. The CDR3 is made up of 13 amino acids. The CDR3 nucleotides read TGTGCCAGCGAAACTATTCCTGGAAACACCATATATTTT. Its translation: CASETIPGNTIYF.

The rearrangement uses TRBV12-5 and TRBJ1-4; 8 nucleotides line up with TRBD1. The CDR3 spans 14 residues. V shed 6 bases and J 8 bases; nucleotides not matched to a gene: 8. The germline CDR1 and CDR2 sequences are LGHNT and FRNRAP. DNA for the CDR3: TGTGCTAGTGGACCGACAGGGGTGGACGAAAAACTGTTTTTT. Residues: CASGPTGVDEKLFF.

This clone has more than one count but fewer than ten. The gene calls are TRBV27 and TRBJ1-6; the D is unclear. CDR3 length: 13 amino acids. Deletions cut 2 bases from V and 9 bases from J, with 8 bases between. The germline V gene encodes CDR1 MNHEY and CDR2 SMNVEV (reference sequence). CDR3 residues: CASSLPHGSPLHF. DNA of the CDR3: TGTGCCAGCAGTTTACCCCACGGTTCACCCCTCCACTTT.

The chain has TRBV25-1 and TRBJ1-2, with D unclear. The CDR3 is 14 residues long. Between the trimmed V and J ends, which lost 3 bases and 5 bases, there was a span of 13 bases. Germline assignment: CDR1 MGHDK and CDR2 SYGVNS. CDR3 DNA sequence: TGTGCCAGCAGTGATATAACGGCCATTTATGGCTACACCTTC. It yields the protein CASSDITAIYGYTF.

The genes are TRBV4-3 and TRBJ1-6; D gene uncertain. Trimming shortened V by 0 bases and J by 7 bases, and 7 bases separated the two germline ends. CDR3 length equals 14 residues. The germline V gene encodes CDR1 LGHNA and CDR2 YSLEER. The CDR3 sequence is CASSQDRRNSPLHF. CDR3 coding DNA: TGCGCCAGCAGCCAAGATCGTAGGAATTCACCCCTCCACTTT.

The table lists this clone with a few counts. The rearrangement links TRBV6-9 to TRBJ2-5; D could derive from TRBD1 or TRBD2 (5 bases each). The germline V and J ends were trimmed by 4 bases and 5 bases, with 20 bases remaining between them. CDR1 MNHGY and CDR2 SVAAGI come from the germline V gene. There are 16 residues in the CDR3. The CDR3 spells CASSSTDGEGSETQYF. CDR3 bases: TGTGCCAGCAGTTCGACAGACGGGGAAGGTTCGGAGACCCAGTACTTC.

The chain couples TRBV18 to TRBJ2-2, with 8 bases that match TRBD2. The CDR3 runs to 17 residues. Germline loops: CDR1 KGHSH, CDR2 LQKENI. Trimming removed 3 bases from V and 2 bases from J; junction bases left unmatched: 8. The CDR3 is CASSPLSSGGNTGELFF. CDR3 nucleotide sequence: TGTGCCAGCTCACCTCTAAGCAGCGGGGGAAACACCGGGGAGCTGTTTTTT.